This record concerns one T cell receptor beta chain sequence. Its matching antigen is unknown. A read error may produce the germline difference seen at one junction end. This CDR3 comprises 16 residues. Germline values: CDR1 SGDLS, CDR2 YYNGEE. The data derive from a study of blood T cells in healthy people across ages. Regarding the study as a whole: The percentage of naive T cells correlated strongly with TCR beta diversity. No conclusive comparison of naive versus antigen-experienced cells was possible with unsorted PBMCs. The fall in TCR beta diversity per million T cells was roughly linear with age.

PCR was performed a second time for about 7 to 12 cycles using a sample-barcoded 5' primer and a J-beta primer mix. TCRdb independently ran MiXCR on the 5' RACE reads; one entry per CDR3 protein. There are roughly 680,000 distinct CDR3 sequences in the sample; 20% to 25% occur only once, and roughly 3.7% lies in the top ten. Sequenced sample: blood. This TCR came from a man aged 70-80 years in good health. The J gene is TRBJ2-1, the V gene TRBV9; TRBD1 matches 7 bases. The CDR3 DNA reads TGTGCCAGCAGCCCAGGACAGGACATTTCCTGCAATGAGCAGTTCTTC. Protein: CASSPGQDISCNEQFF. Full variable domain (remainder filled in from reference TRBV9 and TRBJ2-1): DSGVTQTPKHLITATGQRVTLRCSPRSGDLSVYWYQQSLDQGLQFLIQYYNGEERAKGNILERFSAQQFPDLHSELNLSSLELGDSALYFCASSPGQDISCNEQFFGPGTRLTVL.